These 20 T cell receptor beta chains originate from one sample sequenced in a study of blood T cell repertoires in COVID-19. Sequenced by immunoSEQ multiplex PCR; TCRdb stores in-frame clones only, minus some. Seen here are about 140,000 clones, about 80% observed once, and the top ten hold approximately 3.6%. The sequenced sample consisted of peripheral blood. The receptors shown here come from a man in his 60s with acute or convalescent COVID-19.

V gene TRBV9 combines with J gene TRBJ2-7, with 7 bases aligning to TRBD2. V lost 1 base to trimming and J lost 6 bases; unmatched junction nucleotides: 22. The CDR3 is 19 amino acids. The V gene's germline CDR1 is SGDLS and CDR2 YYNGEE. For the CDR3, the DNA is TGTGCCAGCAGCGTATTGGGACTGTCGACCAGCACGGGAGGATCCGAGCAGTACTTC. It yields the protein CASSVLGLSTSTGGSEQYF. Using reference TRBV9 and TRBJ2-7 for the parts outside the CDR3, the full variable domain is DSGVTQTPKHLITATGQRVTLRCSPRSGDLSVYWYQQSLDQGLQFLIQYYNGEERAKGNILERFSAQQFPDLHSELNLSSLELGDSALYFCASSVLGLSTSTGGSEQYFGPGTRLTVT.

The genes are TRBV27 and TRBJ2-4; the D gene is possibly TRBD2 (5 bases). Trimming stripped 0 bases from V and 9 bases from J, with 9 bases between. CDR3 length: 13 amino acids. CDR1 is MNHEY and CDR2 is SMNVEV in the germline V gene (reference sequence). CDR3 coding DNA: TGTGCCAGCAGTTTATCATTCCGGGGCATTCAGTACTTC. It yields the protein CASSLSFRGIQYF.

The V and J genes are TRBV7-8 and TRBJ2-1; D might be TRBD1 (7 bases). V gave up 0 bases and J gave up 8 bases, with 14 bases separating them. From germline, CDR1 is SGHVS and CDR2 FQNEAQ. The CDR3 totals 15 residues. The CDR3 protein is CASSLAAGGWDEQFF. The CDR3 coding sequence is TGTGCCAGCAGCTTAGCGGCAGGGGGGTGGGATGAGCAGTTCTTC.

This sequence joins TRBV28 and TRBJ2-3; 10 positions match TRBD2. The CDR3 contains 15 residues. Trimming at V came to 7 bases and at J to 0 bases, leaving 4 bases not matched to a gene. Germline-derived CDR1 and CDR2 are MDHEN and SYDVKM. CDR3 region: CASIGLAESTDTQYF. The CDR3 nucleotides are TGTGCCAGCATAGGACTAGCGGAAAGCACAGATACGCAGTATTTT.

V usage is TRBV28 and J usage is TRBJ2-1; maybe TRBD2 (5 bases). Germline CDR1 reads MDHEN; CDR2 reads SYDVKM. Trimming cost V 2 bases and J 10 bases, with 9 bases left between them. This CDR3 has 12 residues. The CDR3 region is CASSLRSGEQFF. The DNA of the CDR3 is TGTGCCAGCAGTTTAAGGAGCGGCGAGCAGTTCTTC. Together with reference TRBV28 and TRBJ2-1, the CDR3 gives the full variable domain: DVKVTQSSRYLVKRTGEKVFLECVQDMDHENMFWYRQDPGLGLRLIYFSYDVKMKEKGDIPEGYSVSREKKERFSLILESASTNQTSMYLCASSLRSGEQFFGPGTRLTVL.

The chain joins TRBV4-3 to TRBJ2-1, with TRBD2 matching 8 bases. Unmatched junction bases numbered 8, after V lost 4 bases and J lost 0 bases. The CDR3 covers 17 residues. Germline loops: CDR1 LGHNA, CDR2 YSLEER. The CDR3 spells CASSRLLAASSYNEQFF. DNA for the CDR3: TGCGCCAGCAGCCGCCTACTAGCGGCCAGCTCCTACAATGAGCAGTTCTTC.

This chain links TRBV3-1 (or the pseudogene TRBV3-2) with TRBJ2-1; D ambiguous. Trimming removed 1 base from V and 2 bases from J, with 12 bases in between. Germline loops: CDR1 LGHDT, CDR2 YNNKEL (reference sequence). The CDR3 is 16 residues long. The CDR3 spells CASSQVASRAYNEQFF. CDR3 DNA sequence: TGTGCCAGCAGCCAAGTGGCTAGTCGAGCCTACAATGAGCAGTTCTTC.

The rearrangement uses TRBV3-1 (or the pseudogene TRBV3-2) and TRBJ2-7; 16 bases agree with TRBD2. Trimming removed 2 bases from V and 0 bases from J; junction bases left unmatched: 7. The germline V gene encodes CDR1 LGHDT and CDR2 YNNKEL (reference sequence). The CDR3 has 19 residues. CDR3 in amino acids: CASSQIGGTSGRASYEQYF. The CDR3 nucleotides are TGTGCCAGCAGCCAAATTGGAGGGACTAGCGGGAGGGCCTCCTACGAGCAGTACTTC.

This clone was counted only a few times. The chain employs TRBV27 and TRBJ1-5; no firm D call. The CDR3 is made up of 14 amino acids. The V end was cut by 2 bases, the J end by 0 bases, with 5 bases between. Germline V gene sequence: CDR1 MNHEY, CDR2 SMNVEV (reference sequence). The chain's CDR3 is CASSLISSNQPQHF. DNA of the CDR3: TGTGCCAGCAGTTTAATATCTAGCAATCAGCCCCAGCATTTT.

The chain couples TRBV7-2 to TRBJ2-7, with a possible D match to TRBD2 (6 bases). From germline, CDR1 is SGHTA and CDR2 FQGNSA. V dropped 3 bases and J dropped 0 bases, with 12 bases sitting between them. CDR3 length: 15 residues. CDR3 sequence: CASSLGGVSSYEQYF. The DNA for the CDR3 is TGTGCCAGCAGCTTGGGCGGGGTGAGCTCCTACGAGCAGTACTTC.

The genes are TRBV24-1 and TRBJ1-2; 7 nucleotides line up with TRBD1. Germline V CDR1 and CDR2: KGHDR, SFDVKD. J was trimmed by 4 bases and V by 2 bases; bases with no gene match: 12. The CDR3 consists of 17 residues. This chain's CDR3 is CATSDSGVGGDSYGYTF. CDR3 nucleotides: TGTGCCACCAGTGATTCCGGTGTAGGGGGCGACAGCTATGGCTACACCTTC.

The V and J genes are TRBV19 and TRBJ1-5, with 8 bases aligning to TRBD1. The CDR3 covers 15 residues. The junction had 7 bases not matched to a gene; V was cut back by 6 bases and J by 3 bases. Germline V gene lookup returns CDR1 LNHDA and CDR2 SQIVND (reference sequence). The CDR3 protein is CASRAGTGINQPQHF. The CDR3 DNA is TGTGCCAGTAGAGCCGGGACAGGAATCAATCAGCCCCAGCATTTT.

As DNA, the CDR3 is TGTGCCAGCAGGTCGACTAGCGGGGGTGGAGAGACCCAGTACTTC. As protein: CASRSTSGGGETQYF. The chain carries TRBV27 and TRBJ2-5, with 12 bases identical to TRBD2. Germline CDR1 reads MNHEY; CDR2 reads SMNVEV (reference sequence). The CDR3 is made up of 15 amino acids. The trim removed 6 bases at V and 4 bases at J, leaving 6 bases unmatched.

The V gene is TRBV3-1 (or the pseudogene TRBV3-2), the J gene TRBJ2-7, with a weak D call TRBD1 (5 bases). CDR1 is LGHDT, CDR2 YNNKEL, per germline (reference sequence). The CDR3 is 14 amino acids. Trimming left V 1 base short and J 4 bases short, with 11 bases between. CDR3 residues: CASSQGGRRYEQYF. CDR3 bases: TGTGCCAGCAGCCAAGGGGGCCGACGTTACGAGCAGTACTTC.

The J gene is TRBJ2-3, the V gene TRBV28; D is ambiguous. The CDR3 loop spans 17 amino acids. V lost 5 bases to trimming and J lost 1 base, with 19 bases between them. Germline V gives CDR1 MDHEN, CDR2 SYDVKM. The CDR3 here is CASSPVMATGGTDTQYF. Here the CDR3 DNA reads TGTGCCAGCAGTCCCGTCATGGCTACCGGAGGCACAGATACGCAGTATTTT.

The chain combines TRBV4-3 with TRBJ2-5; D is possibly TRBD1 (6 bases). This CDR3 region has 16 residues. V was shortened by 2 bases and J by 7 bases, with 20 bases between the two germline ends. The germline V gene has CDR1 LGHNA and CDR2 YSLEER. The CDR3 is CASSQLILGQPGTQYF. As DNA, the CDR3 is TGCGCCAGCAGCCAACTCATCCTAGGACAGCCCGGGACCCAGTACTTC.

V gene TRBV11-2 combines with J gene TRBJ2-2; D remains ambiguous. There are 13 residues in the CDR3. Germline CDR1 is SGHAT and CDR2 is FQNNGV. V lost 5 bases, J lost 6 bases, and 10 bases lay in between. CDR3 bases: TGTGCCAGCAGCCCCGGTACCGCCGGGGAGCTGTTTTTT. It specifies CASSPGTAGELFF.

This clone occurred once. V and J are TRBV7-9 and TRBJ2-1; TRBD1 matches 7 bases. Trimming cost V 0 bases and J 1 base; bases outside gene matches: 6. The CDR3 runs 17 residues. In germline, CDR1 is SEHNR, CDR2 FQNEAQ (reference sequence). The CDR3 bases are TGTGCCAGCAGCTTAGCCACCGCAGGGGGTTCCTACAATGAGCAGTTCTTC. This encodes CASSLATAGGSYNEQFF.

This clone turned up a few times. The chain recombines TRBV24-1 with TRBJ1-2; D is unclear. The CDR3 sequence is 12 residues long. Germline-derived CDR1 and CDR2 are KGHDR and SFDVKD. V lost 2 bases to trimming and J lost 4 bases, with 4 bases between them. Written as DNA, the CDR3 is TGTGCCACCAGTGATTCCGGCTATGGCTACACCTTC. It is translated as CATSDSGYGYTF.

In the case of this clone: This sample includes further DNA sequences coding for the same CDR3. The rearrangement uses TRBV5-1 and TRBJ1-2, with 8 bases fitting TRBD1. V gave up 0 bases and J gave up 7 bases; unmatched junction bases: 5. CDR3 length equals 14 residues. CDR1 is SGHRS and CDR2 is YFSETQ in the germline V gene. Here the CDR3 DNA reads TGCGCCAGCAGCTTGGGCCAGGGGGCGTTTGGCTACACCTTC. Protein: CASSLGQGAFGYTF. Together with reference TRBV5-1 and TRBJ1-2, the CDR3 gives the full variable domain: KAGVTQTPRYLIKTRGQQVTLSCSPISGHRSVSWYQQTPGQGLQFLFEYFSETQRNKGNFPGRFSGRQFSNSRSEMNVSTLELGDSALYLCASSLGQGAFGYTFGSGTRLTVV.